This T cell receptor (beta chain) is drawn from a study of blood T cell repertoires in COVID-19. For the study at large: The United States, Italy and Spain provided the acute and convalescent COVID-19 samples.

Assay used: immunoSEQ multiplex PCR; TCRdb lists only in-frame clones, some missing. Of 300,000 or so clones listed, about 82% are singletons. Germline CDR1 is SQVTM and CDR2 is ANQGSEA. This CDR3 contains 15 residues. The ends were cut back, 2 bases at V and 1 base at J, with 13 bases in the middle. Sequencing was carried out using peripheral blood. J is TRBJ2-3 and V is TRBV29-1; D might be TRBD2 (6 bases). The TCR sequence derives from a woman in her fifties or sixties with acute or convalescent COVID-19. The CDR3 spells CSVERGKRGTDTQYF. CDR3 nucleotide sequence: TGCAGCGTTGAACGGGGGAAGCGGGGCACAGATACGCAGTATTTT.